The TCR beta chain under discussion was sequenced for a study of Ad26.COV2.S vaccination and SARS-CoV-2 variants. For the study at large: Enrollment placed the donor in the COV1001 Ad26.COV2.S trial arm.

Stated treatment: around 19 received Ad26.COV2.S at low or high dose, single or two shots; several received placebo; per-sample allocation not given. Material that was analyzed had been drawn on day 63 after the first vaccine or placebo injection. V was clipped by 0 bases and J by 7 bases, with 13 bases between them. This CDR3 has 15 amino acids. Per the germline V gene, CDR1 is GTSNPN and CDR2 is SVGIG (reference sequence). This clone was picked up one time. TCRdb's table, derived via immunoSEQ multiplex PCR, lists solely in-frame clones and lacks some. Of some 640,000 clones detected, about 89% appear once; the ten largest clones hold around 1.5%.

This material consisted of peripheral blood, taken in a trial of Ad26.COV2.S vaccine versus placebo. This chain links TRBV30 with TRBJ1-6; D ambiguous. The receptor's source is a person between 18 and 65 years old who received the Ad26.COV2.S COVID-19 vaccine or a placebo. The CDR3 protein is CAWSVRSQLNSPLHF. CDR3 bases: TGTGCCTGGAGTGTACGGAGTCAGCTAAATTCACCCCTCCACTTT.